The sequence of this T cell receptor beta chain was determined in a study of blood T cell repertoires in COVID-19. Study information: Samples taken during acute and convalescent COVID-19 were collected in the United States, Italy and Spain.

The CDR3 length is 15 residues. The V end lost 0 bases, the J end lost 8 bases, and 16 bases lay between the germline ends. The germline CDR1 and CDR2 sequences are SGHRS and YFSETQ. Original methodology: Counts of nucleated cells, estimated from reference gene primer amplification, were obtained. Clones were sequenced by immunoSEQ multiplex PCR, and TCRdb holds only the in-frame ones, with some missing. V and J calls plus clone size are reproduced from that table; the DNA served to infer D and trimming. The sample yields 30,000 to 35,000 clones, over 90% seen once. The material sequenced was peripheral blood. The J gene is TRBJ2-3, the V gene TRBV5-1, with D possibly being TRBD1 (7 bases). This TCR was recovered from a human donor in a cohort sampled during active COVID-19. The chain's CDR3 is CASSLGQGGAGTQYF. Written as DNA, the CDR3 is TGCGCCAGCAGCTTGGGTCAGGGGGGAGCGGGTACGCAGTATTTT.